This paragraph covers one T cell receptor beta chain sequence. This record belongs to a study of blood T cell repertoires in COVID-19. Germline CDR1 reads MDHEN; CDR2 reads SYDVKM. V shed 6 bases and J shed 4 bases, with 18 bases lying between them. This CDR3 comprises 15 residues. Method: immunoSEQ multiplex PCR; TCRdb's copy keeps in-frame clones and lacks some. Of about 300,000 clones in the sample, about nine tenths were seen once. Sequencing was performed on PBMCs or T cells enriched from blood (not recorded which). The sequence was collected from a man aged 30 to 39 who had recovered from COVID-19. V and J are TRBV28 and TRBJ2-5; possibly TRBD2 for D (6 bases). The CDR3 reads CASSSPPRGGETQYF. Written as DNA, the CDR3 is TGTGCCAGCAGCTCCCCCCCGCGGGGCGGAGAGACCCAGTACTTC.